One and the same sample provided the 12 T cell receptor beta chains below, sequenced in a study of T cell repertoires in cytomegalovirus infection. Each CDR3 protein gets one entry after TCRdb re-called the reads with MiXCR. The sample includes about 330,000 distinct CDR3 sequences, more than 8% of them seen just once. Material: PBMCs. The receptor source for this set is a human donor in good health (CMV status not recorded). Some clones in this sample may be carry-over from other donors' samples.

The table lists this clonotype with a few counts. The CDR3 DNA sequence: TGTGCCAGCAGCATCGGGACTAGCGGATCCTACGAGCAGTACTTC. It yields the protein CASSIGTSGSYEQYF. The chain links TRBV7-2 to TRBJ2-7; 11 positions agree with TRBD2. Germline CDR1 SGHTA, CDR2 FQGNSA. There are 15 residues in the CDR3. The trim removed 5 bases at V and 1 base at J, leaving 4 bases unmatched.

V usage is TRBV4-2 and J usage is TRBJ2-1; 7 nucleotides match TRBD2. CDR1 is LGHNA, CDR2 YNFKEQ, per germline. V trimming: 3 bases; J trimming: 6 bases; junction bases outside the gene matches: 5. CDR3 length equals 14 residues. The CDR3 loop reads CASSHPGLVNEQFF. CDR3 DNA: TGTGCCAGCAGCCACCCTGGACTAGTCAATGAGCAGTTCTTC.

This clonotype came up many times. The chain employs TRBV7-4 and TRBJ1-2; the D is unclear. Germline V gene lookup returns CDR1 SGHVT and CDR2 SQSDAQ. V lost 2 bases, J lost 13 bases, and 8 bases lay in between. This CDR3 has 10 amino acids. The CDR3: CASSLISGTF. In nucleotides, the CDR3 is TGTGCCAGCAGCTTAATAAGTGGCACCTTC. Variable domain in full (rest from reference TRBV7-4 and TRBJ1-2): GAGVSQSPRYKVAKRGRDVALRCDSISGHVTLYWYRQTLGQGSEVLTYSQSDAQRDKSGRPSGRFSAERPERSVSTLKIQRTEQGDSAVYLCASSLISGTFGSGTRLTVV.

The V and J genes are TRBV25-1 and TRBJ1-4, with D tentatively TRBD1 (5 bases). V was clipped by 10 bases and J by 0 bases, with 9 bases between them. CDR3 length equals 13 residues. Germline V lookup: CDR1 MGHDK, CDR2 SYGVNS. This CDR3 reads CATGGATNEKLFF. Here the CDR3 DNA reads TGTGCCACGGGGGGTGCAACTAATGAAAAACTGTTTTTT.

The chain uses TRBV9 and TRBJ2-1; TRBD2 might be the D (6 bases). The V and J ends lost 2 bases and 2 bases respectively, with 14 bases between them. The length of the CDR3 is 16 residues. Germline V gene sequence: CDR1 SGDLS, CDR2 YYNGEE. CDR3 in DNA: TGTGCCAGCAGCGTCTGGGCCGGGGGAACCTACAATGAGCAGTTCTTC. Protein product: CASSVWAGGTYNEQFF.

This clonotype was counted between two and nine times. The J gene is TRBJ2-7, the V gene TRBV19, with TRBD1 identical over 11 bases. The CDR3 spans 14 residues. Germline V CDR1 and CDR2: LNHDA, SQIVND (reference sequence). The V segment lost 3 bases and the J segment 5 bases; nucleotides outside the gene matches: 3. CDR3 nucleotides: TGTGCCAGTAGTATGGGGACAGGGGGAAACGAGCAGTACTTC. Amino acid sequence: CASSMGTGGNEQYF.

V usage is TRBV15 and J usage is TRBJ1-4; D is ambiguous. The CDR3 length is 16 residues. Per the germline V gene, CDR1 is LNHNV and CDR2 is YYDKDF (reference sequence). Trimming shortened V by 1 base and J by 7 bases, and 16 bases separated the two germline ends. The CDR3 loop reads CATSRASTPEGEKLFF. The CDR3 DNA is TGTGCCACCAGCAGAGCTTCGACTCCCGAGGGTGAAAAACTGTTTTTT.

This clonotype counts as medium-sized. This chain uses TRBV7-2 with TRBJ2-5, with 7 positions matching TRBD1. The V segment lost 0 bases and the J segment 2 bases; nucleotides outside the gene matches: 9. The length of the CDR3 is 17 residues. Germline loops: CDR1 SGHTA, CDR2 FQGNSA. The CDR3 here is CASSLATGSGQQETQYF. The CDR3 DNA follows: TGTGCCAGCAGCTTAGCGACGGGATCGGGACAGCAAGAGACCCAGTACTTC.

This clonotype occurred a few times. The rearrangement links TRBV5-6 to TRBJ2-7, with a tentative D call TRBD2 (6 bases). Per germline, CDR1 SGHDT and CDR2 YYEEEE. The CDR3 runs to 15 residues. Trimming removed 3 bases at V and 3 bases at J, with 16 bases between. CDR3 loop: CASSSLGTAFYEQYF. The CDR3 DNA reads as TGTGCCAGCAGCTCCCTAGGGACTGCATTCTACGAGCAGTACTTC.

This chain joins TRBV6-8 and TRBJ2-7, with unresolved D. The germline V gene encodes CDR1 MNHGY and CDR2 SAAAGT. V lost 10 bases and J lost 2, with 12 bases in between. This CDR3 comprises 12 residues. For the CDR3, the DNA is TGTGCCACCCGAGATAAGCCCTACGAGCAGTACTTC. This translates into CATRDKPYEQYF.

The sample holds a few counts of this clonotype. The chain carries TRBV2 and TRBJ1-2; D is unclear. The CDR3 has 13 residues. Trimming stripped 1 base from V and 2 bases from J, with 5 bases between. The germline CDR1 and CDR2 sequences are SNHLY and FYNNEI. The CDR3 reads CASSEGANYGYTF. CDR3 in DNA: TGTGCCAGCAGTGAAGGGGCCAACTATGGCTACACCTTC.

This clonotype was recorded a few times. The gene calls are TRBV6-2 or TRBV6-3 and TRBJ2-1; 12 nucleotides align to TRBD2. J was trimmed by 7 bases and V by 2 bases; bases with no gene match: 3. Germline V CDR1 and CDR2: MNHEY, SVGEGT. There are 15 residues in the CDR3. The CDR3 spells CASSYPGTSGNEQFF. CDR3 in DNA: TGTGCCAGCAGTTACCCCGGGACTAGCGGGAATGAGCAGTTCTTC.